The sequence of this T cell receptor beta chain was determined in a study of cytomegalovirus exposure and HLA in healthy donors. Vbeta (60) and Jbeta (13) primers were used in the PCR. Assay: immunoSEQ multiplex PCR; the TCRdb copy retains only in-frame clones and omits some. This table holds over 110,000 clones, 78% found once. The length of the CDR3 is 15 residues. Per the germline V gene, CDR1 is ENHRY and CDR2 is SYGVKD. V was pared by 3 bases and J by 3 bases, with 13 bases between. Study observations and caveats: Listed as cytomegalovirus-associated were around 160 TCR beta chains.

Comments on this clone: Its antigen is undetermined.

Sequencing was done on a sample of PBMCs. This clonotype was sampled from a female donor in good health and CMV-seronegative. The V call is TRBV10-3, the J call TRBJ2-3; D possibly corresponds to TRBD2 (6 bases). The CDR3 region has the DNA TGTGCCATCAGTGAAGGCGGGGCTGAAACAGATACGCAGTATTTT. It translates to CAISEGGAETDTQYF.